These 5 T cell receptor beta chains were all obtained from the same sample, sequenced in a study of blood T cell repertoires in COVID-19. TCRdb's copy holds only in-frame clones and misses some; the assay was immunoSEQ multiplex PCR. The sample lists 110,000 or so clones, approximately 81% seen once, with around 1.5% in the top ten. Sequenced sample: peripheral blood. Every receptor here comes from a man between 50 and 59 years old with acute or convalescent COVID-19.

This chain connects TRBV2 to TRBJ1-3; 10 bases are shared with TRBD1. J lost 3 bases, V lost 6 bases, and 5 bases had no gene match. Germline assignment: CDR1 SNHLY and CDR2 FYNNEI. The CDR3 runs to 15 residues. DNA for the CDR3: TGTGCCAGCAGGCAGACAGGGGGCCTTGGAAACACCATATATTTT. It specifies CASRQTGGLGNTIYF.

This clone was observed a handful of times. The chain links TRBV25-1 to TRBJ1-1; D ambiguous. Germline CDR1 and CDR2: MGHDK and SYGVNS. With 2 bases removed from V and 8 bases from J, the gap between germline ends came to 12 bases. The CDR3 sequence is 13 residues long. The CDR3 protein is CASSEPGREEAFF. The DNA of the CDR3 is TGTGCCAGCAGTGAACCCGGGCGGGAAGAAGCTTTCTTT.

The chain is built from TRBV19 and TRBJ1-6; D is uncertain. Germline V CDR1 and CDR2: LNHDA, SQIVND (reference sequence). The CDR3 loop spans 16 amino acids. Trimming took 3 bases from V and 7 from J, leaving 16 bases between them. CDR3 nucleotide sequence: TGTGCCAGTAGTATCGGCGGAGCAACCAACAATTCACCCCTCCACTTT. Translating gives CASSIGGATNNSPLHF. Based on the CDR3 plus reference TRBV19 and TRBJ1-6, the full variable domain is DGGITQSPKYLFRKEGQNVTLSCEQNLNHDAMYWYRQDPGQGLRLIYYSQIVNDFQKGDIAEGYSVSREKKESFPLTVTSAQKNPTAFYLCASSIGGATNNSPLHFGNGTRLTVT.

The chain joins TRBV28 to TRBJ2-4; 9 bases align to TRBD2. This CDR3 is built from 15 residues. The ends lost 4 bases at V and 11 bases at J; junction bases unmatched: 12. Germline V lookup: CDR1 MDHEN, CDR2 SYDVKM. This CDR3 is CASSSPPSGAPLQYF. CDR3 nucleotide sequence: TGTGCCAGCAGTTCCCCTCCTAGCGGGGCGCCCCTTCAGTACTTC.

V is TRBV6-5 and J is TRBJ1-1; no clear D. The CDR3 spans 15 residues. Trimming stripped 4 bases from V and 0 bases from J, with 12 bases between. Per the germline V gene, CDR1 is MNHEY and CDR2 is SVGAGI. CDR3 in DNA: TGTGCCAGCAGTTCCCAACAATTTATGAACACTGAAGCTTTCTTT. It translates to CASSSQQFMNTEAFF.